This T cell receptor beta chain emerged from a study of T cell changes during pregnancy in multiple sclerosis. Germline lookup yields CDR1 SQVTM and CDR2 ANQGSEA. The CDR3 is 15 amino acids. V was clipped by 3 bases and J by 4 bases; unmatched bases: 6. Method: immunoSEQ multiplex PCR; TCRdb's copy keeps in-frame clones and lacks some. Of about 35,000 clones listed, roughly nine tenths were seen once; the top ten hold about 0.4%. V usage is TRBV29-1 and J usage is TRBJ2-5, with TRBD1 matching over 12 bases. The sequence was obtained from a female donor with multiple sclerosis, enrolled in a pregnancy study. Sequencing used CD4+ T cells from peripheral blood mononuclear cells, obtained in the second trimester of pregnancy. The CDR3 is CSVDLGTGGVETQYF. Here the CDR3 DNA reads TGCAGCGTTGACCTTGGGACAGGGGGCGTAGAGACCCAGTACTTC.